Listed below are T cell receptor beta chains from one sample, sequenced in a study of blood T cell repertoires in COVID-19. Data came from immunoSEQ multiplex PCR; TCRdb stores just in-frame clones and leaves some out. The table records more than 85,000 clones, 65% to 90% of them present only once. The sample comprised peripheral blood. The origin of the receptors is a man aged 60 to 69 with acute or convalescent COVID-19. The CDR3 runs from the conserved cysteine through the conserved F or W. Each record gives: CDR3 protein, CDR3 DNA, D gene, clone size, J gene, V gene. A D gene is named only where the DNA matches it firmly. Not every row has a clone size; where given, it reads once, few, many or a size class.

CDR3aa: CASSPKTQGAHGYTF
CDR3nt: TGTGCCAGCAGCCCGAAGACCCAGGGGGCCCATGGCTACACCTTC
d_gene: .
abundance: once
j_gene: TRBJ1-2
v_gene: TRBV21-1

CDR3aa: CASSSGGATDTQYF
CDR3nt: TGTGCCAGCAGCTCGGGGGGGGCTACGGATACGCAGTATTTT
d_gene: TRBD2
abundance: .
j_gene: TRBJ2-3
v_gene: TRBV11-3

CDR3aa: CASSEWTGVKRNQPQHF
CDR3nt: TGTGCCAGCAGTGAGTGGACAGGGGTAAAGCGCAATCAGCCCCAGCATTTT
d_gene: TRBD1
abundance: .
j_gene: TRBJ1-5
v_gene: TRBV6-1

CDR3aa: CASSLDPTGQPGTEAFF
CDR3nt: TGCGCCAGCAGCTTGGATCCGACGGGACAGCCTGGCACTGAAGCTTTCTTT
d_gene: TRBD1
abundance: .
j_gene: TRBJ1-1
v_gene: TRBV5-1

CDR3aa: CASSLVVGAVAYEQYF
CDR3nt: TGTGCCAGCAGCTTAGTAGTGGGGGCAGTCGCCTACGAGCAGTACTTC
d_gene: .
abundance: .
j_gene: TRBJ2-7
v_gene: TRBV11-2

CDR3aa: CASRGQLNTEAFF
CDR3nt: TGTGCCAGCAGGGGACAGCTCAACACTGAAGCTTTCTTT
d_gene: TRBD1
abundance: .
j_gene: TRBJ1-1
v_gene: TRBV27

CDR3aa: CASSLNPSGQGSDSPLHF
CDR3nt: TGTGCCAGCAGTTTAAACCCCTCCGGACAGGGGTCGGATTCACCCCTCCACTTT
d_gene: TRBD1
abundance: .
j_gene: TRBJ1-6
v_gene: TRBV27

CDR3aa: CASSLNRQDGYTF
CDR3nt: TGTGCCAGCAGCCTAAACAGACAAGACGGCTACACCTTC
d_gene: .
abundance: .
j_gene: TRBJ1-2
v_gene: TRBV4-2

CDR3aa: CASSHSFEAGYTF
CDR3nt: TGTGCCAGCAGCCATAGTTTCGAGGCTGGCTACACCTTC
d_gene: .
abundance: .
j_gene: TRBJ1-2
v_gene: TRBV7-2

CDR3aa: CSASSGQGKANYGYTF
CDR3nt: TGCAGTGCTAGTTCGGGACAGGGCAAAGCTAACTATGGCTACACCTTC
d_gene: TRBD1
abundance: .
j_gene: TRBJ1-2
v_gene: TRBV20-1

CDR3aa: CASSYRDSTLNTEAFF
CDR3nt: TGTGCCAGCAGCTACCGGGACAGCACACTGAACACTGAAGCTTTCTTT
d_gene: TRBD1
abundance: .
j_gene: TRBJ1-1
v_gene: TRBV7-8

CDR3aa: CASSLLGGAAYEQYF
CDR3nt: TGTGCCAGCAGTTTGCTAGGGGGGGCGGCCTACGAGCAGTACTTC
d_gene: .
abundance: .
j_gene: TRBJ2-7
v_gene: TRBV5-6

CDR3aa: CASRQAGANTDTQYF
CDR3nt: TGTGCCAGCAGACAAGCGGGGGCGAACACAGATACGCAGTATTTT
d_gene: TRBD2
abundance: few
j_gene: TRBJ2-3
v_gene: TRBV2

CDR3aa: CATSRDSSGANEQFF
CDR3nt: TGTGCCACCAGCAGAGACTCTTCAGGGGCCAATGAGCAGTTCTTC
d_gene: .
abundance: .
j_gene: TRBJ2-1
v_gene: TRBV15

CDR3aa: CASSLASSGIAPLHF
CDR3nt: TGTGCCAGCAGCTTAGCCTCGTCAGGGATTGCACCCCTCCACTTT
d_gene: .
abundance: .
j_gene: TRBJ1-6
v_gene: TRBV7-2

CDR3aa: CASRDSGDEQFF
CDR3nt: TGTGCCAGCAGGGATAGCGGGGATGAGCAGTTCTTC
d_gene: TRBD2
abundance: .
j_gene: TRBJ2-1
v_gene: TRBV2

CDR3aa: CASSRQGNTFNTGELFF
CDR3nt: TGTGCCAGCAGTCGCCAGGGAAACACCTTTAACACCGGGGAGCTGTTTTTT
d_gene: .
abundance: .
j_gene: TRBJ2-2
v_gene: TRBV4-2

CDR3aa: CASSLVQGRQPQHF
CDR3nt: TGTGCCAGCAGCTTAGTTCAGGGTAGGCAGCCCCAGCATTTT
d_gene: .
abundance: .
j_gene: TRBJ1-5
v_gene: TRBV7-8

CDR3aa: CASRLEVSNQPQHF
CDR3nt: TGTGCCAGCAGACTAGAGGTCAGCAATCAGCCCCAGCATTTT
d_gene: .
abundance: .
j_gene: TRBJ1-5
v_gene: TRBV2

CDR3aa: CASSLREGNTEAFF
CDR3nt: TGTGCCAGCAGCCTTCGAGAGGGGAACACTGAAGCTTTCTTT
d_gene: .
abundance: .
j_gene: TRBJ1-1
v_gene: TRBV3-1/TRBV3-2

CDR3aa: CASSHIHPSSPRSGNEQFF
CDR3nt: TGCGCCAGCAGCCACATACATCCGTCGAGCCCGAGGAGCGGCAATGAGCAGTTCTTC
d_gene: .
abundance: .
j_gene: TRBJ2-1
v_gene: TRBV5-1

CDR3aa: CASSSVPRSSADTQYF
CDR3nt: TGCGCCAGCAGCTCAGTTCCCCGCTCCTCTGCAGATACGCAGTATTTT
d_gene: .
abundance: .
j_gene: TRBJ2-3
v_gene: TRBV5-1

CDR3aa: CASSLGLSNTEAFF
CDR3nt: TGTGCCAGCAGCTTGGGACTATCGAACACTGAAGCTTTCTTT
d_gene: .
abundance: .
j_gene: TRBJ1-1
v_gene: TRBV7-2

CDR3aa: CASSLGTLSGNTIYF
CDR3nt: TGTGCCAGCAGCCTTGGGACACTCTCTGGAAACACCATATATTTT
d_gene: .
abundance: .
j_gene: TRBJ1-3
v_gene: TRBV5-4

CDR3aa: CASSLGTSGAGGETQYF
CDR3nt: TGTGCCAGCAGCTTGGGGACTAGCGGGGCGGGAGGAGAGACCCAGTACTTC
d_gene: TRBD2
abundance: .
j_gene: TRBJ2-5
v_gene: TRBV7-3

CDR3aa: CASTPTGAGNTIYF
CDR3nt: TGTGCCAGCACCCCGACAGGCGCTGGAAACACCATATATTTT
d_gene: .
abundance: .
j_gene: TRBJ1-3
v_gene: TRBV28

CDR3aa: CASSLGVGGPETQYF
CDR3nt: TGTGCCAGCAGCTTAGGGGTAGGGGGTCCGGAGACCCAGTACTTC
d_gene: .
abundance: .
j_gene: TRBJ2-5
v_gene: TRBV7-9

CDR3aa: CASSNGGAGANVLTF
CDR3nt: TGTGCCAGCAGCAACGGGGGAGCTGGGGCCAACGTCCTGACTTTC
d_gene: .
abundance: .
j_gene: TRBJ2-6
v_gene: TRBV6-2/TRBV6-3

CDR3aa: CASSEFFGTSGGPLYNEQFF
CDR3nt: TGTGCCAGCAGTGAATTTTTCGGGACTAGCGGGGGGCCCCTATACAATGAGCAGTTCTTC
d_gene: TRBD2
abundance: .
j_gene: TRBJ2-1
v_gene: TRBV2

CDR3aa: CASSFGTGEEQYF
CDR3nt: TGTGCCAGCAGCTTCGGGACAGGGGAAGAGCAGTACTTC
d_gene: TRBD1
abundance: few
j_gene: TRBJ2-7
v_gene: TRBV7-3

CDR3aa: CASRDTGANYGYTF
CDR3nt: TGTGCCAGCAGGGATACAGGGGCTAACTATGGCTACACCTTC
d_gene: TRBD1
abundance: .
j_gene: TRBJ1-2
v_gene: TRBV27

CDR3aa: CASITGSSEAFF
CDR3nt: TGTGCCAGTATAACAGGCTCCTCTGAAGCTTTCTTT
d_gene: .
abundance: .
j_gene: TRBJ1-1
v_gene: TRBV19

CDR3aa: CASSLTGNQETQYF
CDR3nt: TGTGCCAGCAGCCTGACAGGGAACCAAGAGACCCAGTACTTC
d_gene: TRBD1
abundance: .
j_gene: TRBJ2-5
v_gene: TRBV3-1/TRBV3-2

CDR3aa: CASSSERALYGYTF
CDR3nt: TGTGCCAGCAGCTCCGAGCGGGCCCTCTATGGCTACACCTTC
d_gene: .
abundance: .
j_gene: TRBJ1-2
v_gene: TRBV7-2

CDR3aa: CASSLVGQHTEAFF
CDR3nt: TGCGCCAGCAGCTTGGTAGGACAGCACACTGAAGCTTTCTTT
d_gene: .
abundance: .
j_gene: TRBJ1-1
v_gene: TRBV5-1

CDR3aa: CSASLSGHQNTEAFF
CDR3nt: TGCAGTGCTAGTCTCTCGGGACATCAGAACACTGAAGCTTTCTTT
d_gene: .
abundance: .
j_gene: TRBJ1-1
v_gene: TRBV20-1

CDR3aa: CASRNSGGGTGELFF
CDR3nt: TGTGCCAGTAGGAATAGCGGGGGGGGCACCGGGGAGCTGTTTTTT
d_gene: TRBD2
abundance: .
j_gene: TRBJ2-2
v_gene: TRBV19

CDR3aa: CASSRGENEKLFF
CDR3nt: TGTGCCAGCTCACGGGGGGAAAATGAAAAACTGTTTTTT
d_gene: .
abundance: .
j_gene: TRBJ1-4
v_gene: TRBV18

CDR3aa: CASSYRQASTDTQYF
CDR3nt: TGCGCCAGCAGCTACCGACAAGCTAGCACAGATACGCAGTATTTT
d_gene: .
abundance: .
j_gene: TRBJ2-3
v_gene: TRBV5-1

CDR3aa: CASSLTSGGRNEQFF
CDR3nt: TGTGCCAGCAGTCTAACTAGCGGGGGGCGGAATGAGCAGTTCTTC
d_gene: TRBD2
abundance: .
j_gene: TRBJ2-1
v_gene: TRBV28

CDR3aa: CASSLAARSGVDHNEQFF
CDR3nt: TGTGCCAGCAGCCTCGCCGCCCGGAGCGGGGTCGACCACAATGAGCAGTTCTTC
d_gene: TRBD2
abundance: .
j_gene: TRBJ2-1
v_gene: TRBV7-9

CDR3aa: CSVLTSGGARNTQYF
CDR3nt: TGCAGCGTTTTGACTAGCGGGGGGGCGAGAAATACGCAGTATTTT
d_gene: TRBD2
abundance: .
j_gene: TRBJ2-3
v_gene: TRBV29-1

CDR3aa: CASSLDAARLSRGNQPQHF
CDR3nt: TGTGCCAGCAGCTTAGATGCCGCACGTCTATCCAGGGGCAATCAGCCCCAGCATTTT
d_gene: .
abundance: few
j_gene: TRBJ1-5
v_gene: TRBV11-3

CDR3aa: CASSYGHPDGRETQYF
CDR3nt: TGTGCCAGCAGTTACGGACACCCGGACGGGCGAGAGACCCAGTACTTC
d_gene: .
abundance: many
j_gene: TRBJ2-5
v_gene: TRBV6-2/TRBV6-3

CDR3aa: CASDRWQGPTGELFF
CDR3nt: TGTGCCAGTGACCGGTGGCAGGGTCCGACCGGGGAGCTGTTTTTT
d_gene: .
abundance: .
j_gene: TRBJ2-2
v_gene: TRBV2

CDR3aa: CASSLVFGGGENEQFF
CDR3nt: TGTGCCAGCAGCTTAGTATTTGGCGGGGGGGAAAATGAGCAGTTCTTC
d_gene: TRBD2
abundance: .
j_gene: TRBJ2-1
v_gene: TRBV7-2

CDR3aa: CAWSVQLTGTGGRF
CDR3nt: TGTGCCTGGAGTGTACAGCTCACCGGGACAGGGGGGCGCTTC
d_gene: TRBD1
abundance: .
j_gene: TRBJ2-7
v_gene: TRBV30

CDR3aa: CASSYSNTGGYEQYF
CDR3nt: TGTGCCAGCAGTTACTCGAATACAGGGGGGTACGAGCAGTACTTC
d_gene: TRBD1
abundance: .
j_gene: TRBJ2-7
v_gene: TRBV6-2/TRBV6-3

CDR3aa: CASSWGRSSNSPLHF
CDR3nt: TGTGCCAGCAGTTGGGGGCGAAGTAGTAATTCACCCCTCCACTTT
d_gene: .
abundance: .
j_gene: TRBJ1-6
v_gene: TRBV27

CDR3aa: CASSFPGQGAAEAFF
CDR3nt: TGTGCCAGCAGTTTCCCGGGACAGGGGGCAGCTGAAGCTTTCTTT
d_gene: TRBD1
abundance: .
j_gene: TRBJ1-1
v_gene: TRBV6-5